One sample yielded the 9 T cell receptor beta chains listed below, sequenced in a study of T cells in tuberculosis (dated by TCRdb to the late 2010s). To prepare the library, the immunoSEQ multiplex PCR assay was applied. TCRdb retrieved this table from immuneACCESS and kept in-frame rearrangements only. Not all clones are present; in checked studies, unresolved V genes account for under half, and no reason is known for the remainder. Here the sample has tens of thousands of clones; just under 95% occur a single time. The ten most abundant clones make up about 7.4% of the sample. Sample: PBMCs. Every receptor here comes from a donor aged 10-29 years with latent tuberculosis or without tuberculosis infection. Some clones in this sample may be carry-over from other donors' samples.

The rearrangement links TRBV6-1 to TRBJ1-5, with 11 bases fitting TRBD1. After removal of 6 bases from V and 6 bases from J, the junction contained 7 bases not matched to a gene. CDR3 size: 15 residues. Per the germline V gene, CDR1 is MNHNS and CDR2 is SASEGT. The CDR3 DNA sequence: TGTGCCAGCAGGGAGGGGACAGGGGGGGGTCAGCCCCAGCATTTT. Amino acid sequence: CASREGTGGGQPQHF.

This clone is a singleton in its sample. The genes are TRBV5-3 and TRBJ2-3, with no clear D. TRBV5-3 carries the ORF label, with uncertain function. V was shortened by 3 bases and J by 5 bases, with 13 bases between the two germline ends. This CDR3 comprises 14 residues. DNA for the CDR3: TGTGCCAGAAGCTCCACCCGACTGGGAGATACGCAGTATTTT. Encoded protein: CARSSTRLGDTQYF.

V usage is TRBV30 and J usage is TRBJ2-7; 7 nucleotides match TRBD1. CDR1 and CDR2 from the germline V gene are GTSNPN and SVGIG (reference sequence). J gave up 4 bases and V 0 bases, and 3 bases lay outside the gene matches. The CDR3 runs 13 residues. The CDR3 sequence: CAWSVGGGYEQYF. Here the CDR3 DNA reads TGTGCCTGGAGTGTAGGGGGCGGATACGAGCAGTACTTC.

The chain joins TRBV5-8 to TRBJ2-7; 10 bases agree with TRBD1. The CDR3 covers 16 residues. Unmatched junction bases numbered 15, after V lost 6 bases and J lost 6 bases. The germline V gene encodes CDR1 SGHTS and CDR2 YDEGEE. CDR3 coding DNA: TGTGCCAGCATCATCCTTACCGGGACAGGGGTCGGCGAGCAGTACTTC. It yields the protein CASIILTGTGVGEQYF.

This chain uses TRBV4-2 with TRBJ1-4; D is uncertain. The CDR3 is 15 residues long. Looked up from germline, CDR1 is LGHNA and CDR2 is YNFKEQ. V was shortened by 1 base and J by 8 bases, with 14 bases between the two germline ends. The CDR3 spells CASSQGEAGNEKLFF. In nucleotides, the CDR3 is TGTGCCAGCAGCCAAGGGGAGGCGGGGAACGAAAAACTGTTTTTT.

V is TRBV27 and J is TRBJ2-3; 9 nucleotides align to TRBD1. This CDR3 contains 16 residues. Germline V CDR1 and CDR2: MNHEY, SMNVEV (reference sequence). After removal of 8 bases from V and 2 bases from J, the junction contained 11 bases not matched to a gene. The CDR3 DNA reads TGTGCCAGCCAAGAGAGGGACAGGGAAGCCACAGATACGCAGTATTTT. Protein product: CASQERDREATDTQYF.

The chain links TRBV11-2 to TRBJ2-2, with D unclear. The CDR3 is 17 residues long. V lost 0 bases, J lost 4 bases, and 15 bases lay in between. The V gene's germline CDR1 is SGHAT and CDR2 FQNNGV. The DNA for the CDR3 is TGTGCCAGCAGCTTAGATGATACGACTGTCGGCACCGGGGAGCTGTTTTTT. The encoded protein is CASSLDDTTVGTGELFF.

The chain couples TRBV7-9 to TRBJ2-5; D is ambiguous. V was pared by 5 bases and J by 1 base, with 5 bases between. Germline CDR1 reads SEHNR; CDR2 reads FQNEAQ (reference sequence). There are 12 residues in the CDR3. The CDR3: CASSILQETQYF. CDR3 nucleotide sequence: TGTGCCAGCAGCATACTCCAAGAGACCCAGTACTTC.

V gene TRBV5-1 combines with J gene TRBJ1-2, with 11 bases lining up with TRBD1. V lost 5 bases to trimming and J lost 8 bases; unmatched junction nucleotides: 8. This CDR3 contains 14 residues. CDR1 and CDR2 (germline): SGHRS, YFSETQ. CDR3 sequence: CASSPADRGQGYTF. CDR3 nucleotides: TGCGCCAGCAGTCCTGCGGACAGGGGGCAGGGCTACACCTTC.